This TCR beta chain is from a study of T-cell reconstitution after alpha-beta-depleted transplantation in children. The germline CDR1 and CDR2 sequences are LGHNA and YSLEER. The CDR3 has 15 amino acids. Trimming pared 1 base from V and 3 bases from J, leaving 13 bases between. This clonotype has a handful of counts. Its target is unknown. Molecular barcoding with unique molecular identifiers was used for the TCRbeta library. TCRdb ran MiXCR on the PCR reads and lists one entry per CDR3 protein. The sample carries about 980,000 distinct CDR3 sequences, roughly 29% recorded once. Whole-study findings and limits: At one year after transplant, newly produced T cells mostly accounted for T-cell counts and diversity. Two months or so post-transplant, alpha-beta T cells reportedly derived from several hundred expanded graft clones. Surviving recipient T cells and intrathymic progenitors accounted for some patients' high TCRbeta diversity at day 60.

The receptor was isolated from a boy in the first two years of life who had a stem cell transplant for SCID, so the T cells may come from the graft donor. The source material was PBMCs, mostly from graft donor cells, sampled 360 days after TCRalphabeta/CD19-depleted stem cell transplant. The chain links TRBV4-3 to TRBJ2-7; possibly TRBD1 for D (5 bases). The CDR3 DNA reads TGCGCCAGCAGCCAAGGGCAGGGTGGGTTCTACGAGCAGTACTTC. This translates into CASSQGQGGFYEQYF.